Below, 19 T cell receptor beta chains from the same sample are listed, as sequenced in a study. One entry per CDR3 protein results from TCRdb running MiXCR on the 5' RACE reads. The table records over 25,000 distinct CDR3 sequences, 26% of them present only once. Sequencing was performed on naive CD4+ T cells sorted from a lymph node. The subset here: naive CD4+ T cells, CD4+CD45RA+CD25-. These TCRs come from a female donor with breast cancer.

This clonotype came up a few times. The CDR3 here is CASRESGTYEQYF. CDR3 nucleotide sequence: TGTGCCAGCAGGGAATCAGGGACCTACGAGCAGTACTTC. The chain combines TRBV6-1 with TRBJ2-7; D possibly corresponds to TRBD1 (5 bases). Deletions cut 6 bases from V and 2 bases from J, with 11 bases between. Per the germline V gene, CDR1 is MNHNS and CDR2 is SASEGT. The CDR3 length is 13 residues.

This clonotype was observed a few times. The CDR3 nucleotides read TGTGCCAGCAGATCGACAGGTCGTACCGGGGAGCTGTTTTTT. This translates into CASRSTGRTGELFF. The rearrangement uses TRBV6-1 and TRBJ2-2; a possible D gene is TRBD1 (6 bases). The CDR3 length is 14 residues. From germline, CDR1 is MNHNS and CDR2 SASEGT. V shed 6 bases and J shed 5 bases, with 13 bases lying between them.

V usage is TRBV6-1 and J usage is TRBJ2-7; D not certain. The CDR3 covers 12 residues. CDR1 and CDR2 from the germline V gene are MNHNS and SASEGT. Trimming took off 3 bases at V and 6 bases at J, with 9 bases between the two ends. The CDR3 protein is CASSDRRSEQYF. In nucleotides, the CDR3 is TGTGCCAGCAGTGACCGGCGTTCCGAGCAGTACTTC.

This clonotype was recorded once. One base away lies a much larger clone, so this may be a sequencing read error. The CDR3 bases are TGTGCCGGCAGCATCAGAGGGGACATCCAAGAGACCCAGTACTTC. As protein: CAGSIRGDIQETQYF. The chain uses TRBV9 and TRBJ2-5, with TRBD1 as a possible D gene (6 bases). The germline V gene has CDR1 SGDLS and CDR2 YYNGEE. There are 15 residues in the CDR3.

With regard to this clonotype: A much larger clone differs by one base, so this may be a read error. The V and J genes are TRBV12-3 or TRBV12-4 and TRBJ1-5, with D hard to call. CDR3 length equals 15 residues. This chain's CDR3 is CASGLMGAGNQPQHF. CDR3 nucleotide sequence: TGTGCCAGCGGTTTAATGGGCGCGGGCAATCAGCCCCAGCATTTT.

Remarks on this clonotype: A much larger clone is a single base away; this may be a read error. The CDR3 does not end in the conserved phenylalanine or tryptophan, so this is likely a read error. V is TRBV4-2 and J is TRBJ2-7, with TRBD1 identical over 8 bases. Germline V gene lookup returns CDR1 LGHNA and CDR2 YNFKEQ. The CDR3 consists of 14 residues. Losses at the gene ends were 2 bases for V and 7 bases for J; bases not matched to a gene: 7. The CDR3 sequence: CASSQPTGAREQYS. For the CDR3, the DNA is TGTGCCAGCAGCCAACCGACAGGGGCGCGGGAGCAGTACTCC.

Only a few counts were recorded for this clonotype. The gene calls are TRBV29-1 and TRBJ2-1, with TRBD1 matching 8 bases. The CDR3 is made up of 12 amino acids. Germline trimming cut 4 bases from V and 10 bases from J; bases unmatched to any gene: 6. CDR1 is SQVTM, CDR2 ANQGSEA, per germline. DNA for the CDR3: TGCAGCGTTGCTCGGACAGGGAGGGAGCAGTTCTTC. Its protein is CSVARTGREQFF.

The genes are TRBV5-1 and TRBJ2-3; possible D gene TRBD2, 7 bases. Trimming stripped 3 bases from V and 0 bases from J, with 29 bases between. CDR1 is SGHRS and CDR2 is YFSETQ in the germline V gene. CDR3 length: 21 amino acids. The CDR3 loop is CASSYPLVWTRGDPSTDTQYF. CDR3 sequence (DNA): TGCGCCAGCAGCTATCCGCTTGTGTGGACTAGGGGGGACCCTAGCACAGATACGCAGTATTTT.

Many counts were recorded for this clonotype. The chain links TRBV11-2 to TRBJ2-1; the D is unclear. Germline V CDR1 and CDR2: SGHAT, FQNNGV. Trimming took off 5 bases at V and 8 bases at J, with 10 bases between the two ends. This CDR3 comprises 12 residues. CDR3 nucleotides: TGTGCCAGCAGCCCAGGCGCGGATGAGCAGTTCTTC. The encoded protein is CASSPGADEQFF.

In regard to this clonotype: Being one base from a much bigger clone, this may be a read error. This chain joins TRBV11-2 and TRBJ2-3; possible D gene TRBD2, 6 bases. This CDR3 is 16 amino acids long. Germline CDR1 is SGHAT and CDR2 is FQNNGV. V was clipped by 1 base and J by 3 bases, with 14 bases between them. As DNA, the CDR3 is TGTGCCAGCAGCTTAGCCTCTAGCGCGAGGACAGATACGCAGTATTTT. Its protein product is CASSLASSARTDTQYF. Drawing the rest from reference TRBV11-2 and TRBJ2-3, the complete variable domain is EAGVAQSPRYKIIEKRQSVAFWCNPISGHATLYWYQQILGQGPKLLIQFQNNGVVDDSQLPKDRFSAERLKGVDSTLKIQPAKLEDSAVYLCASSLASSARTDTQYFGPGTRLTVL.

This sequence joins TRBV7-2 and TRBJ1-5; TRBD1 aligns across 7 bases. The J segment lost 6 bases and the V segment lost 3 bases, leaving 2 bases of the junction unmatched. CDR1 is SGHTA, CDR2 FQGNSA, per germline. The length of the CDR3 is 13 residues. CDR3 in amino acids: CASSLTGTQPQHF. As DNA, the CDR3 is TGTGCCAGCAGCTTGACAGGGACTCAGCCCCAGCATTTT.

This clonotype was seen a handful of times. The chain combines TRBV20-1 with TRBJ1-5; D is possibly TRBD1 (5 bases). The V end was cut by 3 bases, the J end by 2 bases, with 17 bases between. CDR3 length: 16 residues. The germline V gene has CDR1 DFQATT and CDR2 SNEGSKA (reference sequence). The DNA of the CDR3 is TGCAGTGCTAGTGATCCGATCGGGGGAGGCAATCAGCCCCAGCATTTT. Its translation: CSASDPIGGGNQPQHF.

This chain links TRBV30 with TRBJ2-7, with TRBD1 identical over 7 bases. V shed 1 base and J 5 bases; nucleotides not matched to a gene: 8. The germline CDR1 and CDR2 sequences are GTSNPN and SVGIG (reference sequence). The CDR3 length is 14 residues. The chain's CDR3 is CAWSGAGGLDEQYF. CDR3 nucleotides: TGTGCCTGGAGTGGAGCAGGGGGTCTCGACGAGCAGTACTTC.

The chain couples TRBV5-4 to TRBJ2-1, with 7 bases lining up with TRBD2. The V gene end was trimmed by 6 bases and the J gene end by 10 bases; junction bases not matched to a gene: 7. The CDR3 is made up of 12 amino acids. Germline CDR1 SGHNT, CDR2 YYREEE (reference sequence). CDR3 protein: CASTKRGVEQFF. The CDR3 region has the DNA TGTGCCAGCACAAAACGGGGGGTCGAGCAGTTCTTC.

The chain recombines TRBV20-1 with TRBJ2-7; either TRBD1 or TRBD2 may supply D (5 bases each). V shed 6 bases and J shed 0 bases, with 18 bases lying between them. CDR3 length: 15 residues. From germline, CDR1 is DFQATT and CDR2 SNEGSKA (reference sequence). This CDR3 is CSAPRGTVSSYEQYF. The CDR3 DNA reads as TGCAGTGCCCCCCGAGGGACCGTCAGCTCCTACGAGCAGTACTTC.

In DNA, the CDR3 is TGCGCCAGCAGCATGGGGAGCCATATAGGGGATACGCAGTATTTT. Residues: CASSMGSHIGDTQYF. The chain recombines TRBV5-1 with TRBJ2-3; maybe TRBD2 (5 bases). Trimming cost V 4 bases and J 6 bases, with 18 bases left between them. This CDR3 comprises 15 residues. Germline V gene lookup returns CDR1 SGHRS and CDR2 YFSETQ.

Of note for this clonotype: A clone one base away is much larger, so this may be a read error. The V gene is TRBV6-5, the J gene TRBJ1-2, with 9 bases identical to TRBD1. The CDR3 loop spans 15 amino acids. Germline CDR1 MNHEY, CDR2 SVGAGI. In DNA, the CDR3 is TGTGACAGCAGTTACAGACGACAGGGGGAAGGTGGCTACACCTTC. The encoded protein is CDSSYRRQGEGGYTF.

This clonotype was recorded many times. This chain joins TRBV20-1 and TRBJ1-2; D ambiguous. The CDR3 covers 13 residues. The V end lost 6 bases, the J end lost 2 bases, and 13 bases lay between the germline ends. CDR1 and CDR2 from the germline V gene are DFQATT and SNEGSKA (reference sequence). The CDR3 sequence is CSAPSRGNYGYTF. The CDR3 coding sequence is TGCAGTGCCCCTTCCCGAGGAAACTATGGCTACACCTTC.

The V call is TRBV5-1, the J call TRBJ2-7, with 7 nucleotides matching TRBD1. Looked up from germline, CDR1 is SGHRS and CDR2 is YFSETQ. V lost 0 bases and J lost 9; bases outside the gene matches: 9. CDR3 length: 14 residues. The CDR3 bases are TGCGCCAGCAGCTTGGGAACAGGGGACGACGGGCAGTACTTC. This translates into CASSLGTGDDGQYF. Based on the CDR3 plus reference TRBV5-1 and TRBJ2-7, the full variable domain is KAGVTQTPRYLIKTRGQQVTLSCSPISGHRSVSWYQQTPGQGLQFLFEYFSETQRNKGNFPGRFSGRQFSNSRSEMNVSTLELGDSALYLCASSLGTGDDGQYFGPGTRLTVT.